This T cell receptor (beta chain) was identified in a study of blood T cell repertoires in COVID-19. Study summary: Samples of COVID-19 (acute and convalescent) were obtained from the United States, Italy and Spain.

The authors' processing: Amplification of reference gene primers was used by the study to estimate nucleated cell counts. Some clones are missing from TCRdb's copy, which holds only in-frame ones; the method was immunoSEQ multiplex PCR. The DNA was the basis for D and trimming; V, J and clone size are from that table. The repertoire holds 300,000 to 350,000 clones, with around four fifths as singletons. Per germline, CDR1 KGHDR and CDR2 SFDVKD. CDR3 length: 16 amino acids. The V gene end was trimmed by 4 bases and the J gene end by 5 bases; junction bases not matched to a gene: 6. The chain combines TRBV24-1 with TRBJ2-2, with 10 bases aligning to TRBD2. This receptor was taken from a man aged 25 to 40 with active or convalescent COVID-19. Sequenced: peripheral blood. The CDR3 DNA sequence: TGTGCCACCAGTGAATTCAGCGGGAGGGGGACCGGGGAGCTGTTTTTT. Encoded protein: CATSEFSGRGTGELFF.